The next 27 T cell receptor beta chains were all read from a single sample in a study of identical twins. TCRdb reprocessed the 5' RACE reads with MiXCR, giving one entry per CDR3 protein. The table records around 250,000 distinct CDR3 sequences, roughly 7% of them present only once. The same sample was also studied in work on yellow fever vaccine responses in identical twins.

The sequenced sample was memory (CD45RO+) T cells sorted from blood. Receptor source: a woman under 30 in good health.

This clonotype was observed many times. J is TRBJ2-1 and V is TRBV24-1, with 11 positions matching TRBD1. V was pared by 7 bases and J by 10 bases, with 8 bases of the junction left unmatched. CDR1 is KGHDR and CDR2 is SFDVKD in the germline V gene. CDR3 length: 14 amino acids. The DNA of the CDR3 is TGTGCCACCAGGGACAGGGGGCGATCCGGGGAGCAGTTCTTC. This sequence encodes CATRDRGRSGEQFF.

This clonotype was seen a few times. The V gene is TRBV4-1, the J gene TRBJ2-1; D unclear. The ends were cut back, 0 bases at V and 10 bases at J, with 13 bases in the middle. This CDR3 has 14 amino acids. CDR1 is MGHRA, CDR2 YSYEKL, per germline. CDR3 sequence reads: CASSQDGSLGEQFF. The CDR3 nucleotides read TGCGCCAGCAGCCAAGATGGCAGCTTGGGGGAGCAGTTCTTC.

This chain joins TRBV20-1 and TRBJ2-7; D uncertain. CDR3 length: 12 amino acids. V was trimmed by 1 base and J by 0 bases, leaving 4 bases between them. Germline V lookup: CDR1 DFQATT, CDR2 SNEGSKA (reference sequence). This chain's CDR3 is CSARGDSYEQYV. Here the CDR3 DNA reads TGCAGTGCTAGAGGAGACTCCTACGAGCAGTACGTC.

The CDR3 sequence is CASSPWTSGNTGELFF. CDR3 nucleotide sequence: TGTGCCAGCAGCCCCTGGACTAGCGGCAACACCGGGGAGCTGTTTTTT. The chain employs TRBV7-3 and TRBJ2-2; 10 positions match TRBD2. CDR3 length: 16 amino acids. Germline CDR1 SGHTA, CDR2 FQGTGA. V lost 5 bases and J lost 2; bases outside the gene matches: 5.

This clonotype has a count of ten or more. The chain is built from TRBV28 and TRBJ2-5; a weak D match, TRBD2 (7 bases). Germline V gene lookup returns CDR1 MDHEN and CDR2 SYDVKM. Deletions cut 11 bases from V and 2 bases from J, with 15 bases between. This CDR3 has 13 residues. The CDR3 DNA sequence: TGTGCCCATAAGGGGGGGGTACAAGAGACCCAGTACTTC. It specifies CAHKGGVQETQYF.

This clonotype was seen ten or more times. The chain couples TRBV4-1 to TRBJ2-5, with 7 nucleotides matching TRBD2. The CDR3 spans 15 residues. The junction had 7 bases not matched to a gene; V was cut back by 4 bases and J by 2 bases. CDR1 and CDR2 from the germline V gene are MGHRA and YSYEKL. CDR3 sequence reads: CASSLPGGSQETQYF. CDR3 DNA sequence: TGCGCCAGCAGCCTCCCCGGGGGGTCTCAAGAGACCCAGTACTTC.

This clonotype occurred a few times. CDR3 in amino acids: CASSQGHPGLSYEQYV. The CDR3 DNA reads TGTGCCAGCAGCCAAGGGCACCCGGGACTCTCCTACGAGCAGTACGTC. The rearrangement links TRBV14 to TRBJ2-7; tentative D call: TRBD2 (6 bases). Trimming removed 1 base at V and 0 bases at J, with 13 bases between. Looked up from germline, CDR1 is SGHDN and CDR2 is FVKESK. The CDR3 is 16 residues long.

The rearrangement joins TRBV6-1 to TRBJ2-1, with 10 positions matching TRBD2. CDR1 and CDR2 (germline): MNHNS, SASEGT. V dropped 6 bases and J dropped 5; count of bases not matched to a gene: 7. There are 15 residues in the CDR3. The CDR3, as DNA: TGTGCCAGCAGGAGGGGGCTAGCGGGGGACAATGAGCAGTTCTTC. Protein sequence: CASRRGLAGDNEQFF.

J is TRBJ2-7 and V is TRBV7-9; D not certain. Trimming stripped 5 bases from V and 5 bases from J, with 19 bases between. Germline V gene data show CDR1 as SEHNR and CDR2 as FQNEAQ (reference sequence). The CDR3 is 15 residues long. Here the CDR3 reads CASSASDNWCHEQYF. Written as DNA, the CDR3 is TGTGCCAGCAGCGCCTCGGATAATTGGTGTCACGAGCAGTACTTC.

This chain links TRBV7-9 with TRBJ2-2; 10 bases are a match to TRBD2. Per germline, CDR1 SEHNR and CDR2 FQNEAQ (reference sequence). The CDR3 runs 15 residues. Trimming took 4 bases from V and 6 from J; bases not matched to a gene: 5. This CDR3 reads CASSSSGSIPGELFF. The CDR3 DNA follows: TGTGCCAGCAGCTCTAGCGGGAGTATCCCCGGGGAGCTGTTTTTT.

This sequence joins TRBV7-7 and TRBJ2-3, with D perhaps assigned TRBD1 or TRBD2 (5 bases each). V was shortened by 5 bases and J by 0 bases, with 12 bases between the two germline ends. The CDR3 is 15 amino acids. Germline loops: CDR1 SSHAT, CDR2 FNYEAQ (reference sequence). For the CDR3, the DNA is TGTGCCAGCAGCCCCGAGGGACCGAGCACAGATACGCAGTATTTT. It yields the protein CASSPEGPSTDTQYF. Looking up the rest from reference TRBV7-7 and TRBJ2-3 gives the full variable domain: GAGVSQSPRYKVTKRGQDVTLRCDPISSHATLYWYQQALGQGPEFLTYFNYEAQPDKSGLPSDRFSAERPEGSISTLTIQRTEQRDSAMYRCASSPEGPSTDTQYFGPGTRLTVL.

This clonotype was recorded at least ten times. Here the CDR3 DNA reads TGTGCCAGCAGCTCCCCGGGACAGGGCGGTGATACGCAGTATTTT. Translation gives CASSSPGQGGDTQYF. The rearrangement joins TRBV5-6 to TRBJ2-3; TRBD1 aligns across 9 bases. V shed 3 bases and J 6 bases; nucleotides not matched to a gene: 8. The CDR3 is made up of 15 amino acids. CDR1 and CDR2 (germline): SGHDT, YYEEEE.

This clonotype was found many times. J is TRBJ2-3 and V is TRBV24-1; no clear D. Per germline, CDR1 KGHDR and CDR2 SFDVKD. The ends were cut back, 3 bases at V and 3 bases at J, with 6 bases in the middle. This CDR3 contains 13 residues. For the CDR3, the DNA is TGTGCCACCAGTGATCCGTGGACAGATACGCAGTATTTT. Translated: CATSDPWTDTQYF.

This clonotype was recorded at least ten times. The chain employs TRBV4-2 and TRBJ2-1, with 9 bases matching TRBD2. The V gene end was trimmed by 0 bases and the J gene end by 8 bases; junction bases not matched to a gene: 8. The V gene's germline CDR1 is LGHNA and CDR2 YNFKEQ. The CDR3 is made up of 16 amino acids. The CDR3 sequence is CASSQDSRGGFDEQFF. DNA for the CDR3: TGTGCCAGCAGCCAAGATTCGCGGGGGGGGTTTGATGAGCAGTTCTTC.

The J gene is TRBJ1-2, the V gene TRBV14; D is ambiguous. Germline loops: CDR1 SGHDN, CDR2 FVKESK. V was shortened by 6 bases and J by 5 bases, with 16 bases between the two germline ends. CDR3 size: 14 residues. DNA of the CDR3: TGTGCCAGCAGTGAAGGGTTAGGCCCTTATGGCTACACCTTC. It translates to CASSEGLGPYGYTF.

V gene TRBV7-2 combines with J gene TRBJ2-1; possible D gene TRBD2, 5 bases. This CDR3 comprises 14 residues. Germline V gene sequence: CDR1 SGHTA, CDR2 FQGNSA. V shed 4 bases and J shed 5 bases, with 12 bases lying between them. The CDR3 nucleotides are TGTGCCAGCAGCTCCCGGACTGGGCACAATGAGCAGTTCTTC. This codes for CASSSRTGHNEQFF.

J is TRBJ2-7 and V is TRBV20-1; TRBD2 might be the D (5 bases). Germline assignment: CDR1 DFQATT and CDR2 SNEGSKA (reference sequence). Trimming removed 3 bases from V and 12 bases from J, with 15 bases in between. The CDR3 has 11 amino acids. The CDR3 coding sequence is TGCAGTGCTAGTCTTTCGGGGATTGGGTACGTC. Translation gives CSASLSGIGYV.

There are many counts of this clonotype. The V call is TRBV20-1, the J call TRBJ2-3, with 10 bases that match TRBD2. Germline V lookup: CDR1 DFQATT, CDR2 SNEGSKA (reference sequence). This CDR3 has 17 residues. V was clipped by 2 bases and J by 0 bases; unmatched bases: 8. The CDR3 loop is CSARLAGELISTDTQYF. DNA of the CDR3: TGCAGTGCTAGACTAGCGGGAGAGCTGATAAGCACAGATACGCAGTATTTT.

The chain couples TRBV11-2 to TRBJ2-2; maybe TRBD1 (5 bases). The V gene lost 6 bases and the J gene lost 5 bases, with 19 bases spanning the gap. There are 16 residues in the CDR3. Germline values: CDR1 SGHAT, CDR2 FQNNGV. CDR3 coding DNA: TGTGCCAGCAGGGACGTCGAGACAGAAAAAACCGGGGAGCTGTTTTTT. The encoded protein is CASRDVETEKTGELFF.

There are many counts of this clonotype. This chain joins TRBV20-1 and TRBJ2-3; 7 nucleotides align to TRBD2. V was pared by 4 bases and J by 1 base, with 5 bases of the junction left unmatched. CDR3 length: 14 amino acids. Per the germline V gene, CDR1 is DFQATT and CDR2 is SNEGSKA (reference sequence). The CDR3 region has the DNA TGCAGTGCTACCGGGACTATGCGCACAGATACGCAGTATTTT. It specifies CSATGTMRTDTQYF.

At least ten counts were recorded for this clonotype. CDR3 DNA sequence: TGTGCCACCAGCAGAGGGGGGGAAAAACTGTTTTTT. Encoded protein: CATSRGGEKLFF. The rearrangement links TRBV15 to TRBJ1-4, with D maybe TRBD1 (5 bases). The V gene's germline CDR1 is LNHNV and CDR2 YYDKDF (reference sequence). The CDR3 extends over 12 amino acids. Trimming cost V 1 base and J 8 bases, with 5 bases left between them.

This clonotype was seen many times. The gene calls are TRBV5-1 and TRBJ2-1; TRBD2 matches at 7 bases. CDR3 size: 19 residues. Germline V lookup: CDR1 SGHRS, CDR2 YFSETQ. V was pared by 3 bases and J by 4 bases, with 19 bases of the junction left unmatched. CDR3 loop: CASSSSGTAPRILYNEQFF. The CDR3 DNA follows: TGCGCCAGCAGCTCAAGCGGGACCGCCCCTAGAATCCTATACAATGAGCAGTTCTTC. Full variable domain (remainder filled in from reference TRBV5-1 and TRBJ2-1): KAGVTQTPRYLIKTRGQQVTLSCSPISGHRSVSWYQQTPGQGLQFLFEYFSETQRNKGNFPGRFSGRQFSNSRSEMNVSTLELGDSALYLCASSSSGTAPRILYNEQFFGPGTRLTVL.

This clonotype was counted only a few times. The chain is built from TRBV10-3 and TRBJ2-7; D might be TRBD2 (6 bases). The CDR3 contains 12 residues. Trimming stripped 7 bases from V and 7 bases from J, with 14 bases between. Per germline, CDR1 ENHRY and CDR2 SYGVKD. CDR3 bases: TGTGCCATCAAGGACGGGGCGGGGGAGCAGTACTTC. Translated: CAIKDGAGEQYF.

The chain links TRBV14 to TRBJ2-3; 7 bases are a match to TRBD2. The trim removed 0 bases at V and 6 bases at J, leaving 6 bases unmatched. Germline V gives CDR1 SGHDN, CDR2 FVKESK. The CDR3 is 15 residues long. The DNA for the CDR3 is TGTGCCAGCAGCCAAGACGGACGGGGAGGGGATACGCAGTATTTT. Amino acids: CASSQDGRGGDTQYF.

V usage is TRBV2 and J usage is TRBJ2-1; TRBD1 matches 9 bases. The CDR3 consists of 13 residues. V dropped 7 bases and J dropped 6; count of bases not matched to a gene: 4. CDR1 and CDR2 from the germline V gene are SNHLY and FYNNEI. CDR3 region: CASTGQGSNEQFF. Here the CDR3 DNA reads TGTGCCAGCACGGGACAGGGTAGCAATGAGCAGTTCTTC.

This clonotype was counted at least ten times. This chain links TRBV20-1 with TRBJ2-5; 9 bases are shared with TRBD2. The CDR3 totals 17 residues. V shed 0 bases and J 1 base; nucleotides not matched to a gene: 9. Germline lookup yields CDR1 DFQATT and CDR2 SNEGSKA (reference sequence). The chain's CDR3 is CSARDVRTSEVQETQYF. CDR3 sequence (DNA): TGCAGTGCTAGAGACGTCCGGACTAGCGAGGTCCAAGAGACCCAGTACTTC.

This clonotype was recorded at least ten times. This chain uses TRBV5-1 with TRBJ2-1; TRBD2 aligns across 9 bases. The CDR3 extends over 15 amino acids. V lost 3 bases to trimming and J lost 12 bases; unmatched junction nucleotides: 13. Germline CDR1 reads SGHRS; CDR2 reads YFSETQ. CDR3 coding DNA: TGCGCCAGCAGCTCCTCCGGGACTAGCCCCGAGGGGCAGTTCTTC. As protein: CASSSSGTSPEGQFF. The full variable domain, with the rest looked up from reference TRBV5-1 and TRBJ2-1, is KAGVTQTPRYLIKTRGQQVTLSCSPISGHRSVSWYQQTPGQGLQFLFEYFSETQRNKGNFPGRFSGRQFSNSRSEMNVSTLELGDSALYLCASSSSGTSPEGQFFGPGTRLTVL.